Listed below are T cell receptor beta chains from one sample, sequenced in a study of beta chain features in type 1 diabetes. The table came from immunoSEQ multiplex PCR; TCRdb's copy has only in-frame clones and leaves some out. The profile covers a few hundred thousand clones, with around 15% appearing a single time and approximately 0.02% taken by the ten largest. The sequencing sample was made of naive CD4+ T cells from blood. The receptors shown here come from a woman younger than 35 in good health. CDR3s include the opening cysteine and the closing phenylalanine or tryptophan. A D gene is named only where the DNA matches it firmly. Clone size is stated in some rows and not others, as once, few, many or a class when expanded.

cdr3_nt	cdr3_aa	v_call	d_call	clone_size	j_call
TGCAGCGTTGATGACAGGGGGCTGATGGAGACCCAGTACTTC	CSVDDRGLMETQYF	TRBV29-1	TRBD1	few	TRBJ2-5
TGTGCCAGCAGTCTGCGGGGAGGCAAAAACATTCAGTACTTC	CASSLRGGKNIQYF	TRBV28	NA	few	TRBJ2-4
TGTGCCAGTAGTATGGGACACTATGAAAAACTGTTTTTT	CASSMGHYEKLFF	TRBV19	NA	NA	TRBJ1-4
TGTGCCAGCAGGCCGCCGGGACAGGGGTCTAATGAGCAGTTCTTC	CASRPPGQGSNEQFF	TRBV6-5	TRBD1	NA	TRBJ2-1
TGTGCCAGCAGCATGAGGGCGGGAGGGAGGAATGAGCAGTTCTTC	CASSMRAGGRNEQFF	TRBV5-6	TRBD2	few	TRBJ2-1
TGTGCCAGCAGCCTCCAGGGAACCGGCACTGAAGCTTTCTTT	CASSLQGTGTEAFF	TRBV7-9	NA	NA	TRBJ1-1
TGTGCCAGCAGTTTAGGTCGGCGGGGTCTGGGTAATCAGCCCCAGCATTTT	CASSLGRRGLGNQPQHF	TRBV28	NA	NA	TRBJ1-5
TGTGCCTGGAGATCCGGGACAGGCATTCACACTGAAGCTTTCTTT	CAWRSGTGIHTEAFF	TRBV30	TRBD1	NA	TRBJ1-1
TGTGCCTGGGGCCGGACAAACCAAGAGACCCAGTACTTC	CAWGRTNQETQYF	TRBV30	NA	NA	TRBJ2-5
TGTGCCAGCAGCTTAGTTGTCGGGCAAGAGACCCAGTACTTC	CASSLVVGQETQYF	TRBV7-9	NA	NA	TRBJ2-5
TGTGCCAGCAGCTCTTGGGCGGGCGGGGAGCTGTTTTTT	CASSSWAGGELFF	TRBV5-6	NA	NA	TRBJ2-2
TGTGCCAGCAGCCTGACCCCCGGGACTAGCGGATCAGATACGCAGTATTTT	CASSLTPGTSGSDTQYF	TRBV9	TRBD2	NA	TRBJ2-3
TGCGCCAGCAGCTTCGGGACTAGCGGGAGCTACGAGCAGTACTTC	CASSFGTSGSYEQYF	TRBV5-1	TRBD2	few	TRBJ2-7
TGTGCCGGGCTCAGCGGGAGGTCGTCTGAGCAGTTCTTC	CAGLSGRSSEQFF	TRBV19	TRBD2	NA	TRBJ2-1
TGTGCCAGCAGCCAAGTTTTGGTGGACAGGAGCTCTGGGGCCAACGTCCTGACTTTC	CASSQVLVDRSSGANVLTF	TRBV4-2	TRBD1	few	TRBJ2-6
TGTGCCAGCAGCTTAACGACTTTCTACGAGCAGTACTTC	CASSLTTFYEQYF	TRBV11-1	NA	few	TRBJ2-7
TGTGCCAGCAGCCCGGGGAGGCGACACACTGAAGCTTTCTTT	CASSPGRRHTEAFF	TRBV7-9	NA	NA	TRBJ1-1
TGTGCCAGCAGCTGGGACAGGGCAGAGGAGACCCAGTACTTC	CASSWDRAEETQYF	TRBV7-9	TRBD1	NA	TRBJ2-5
TGTGCCACCAGCAGAGGTGGCTTGAACACTGAAGCTTTCTTT	CATSRGGLNTEAFF	TRBV15	NA	once	TRBJ1-1
TGTGCCAGCCAGAGACAGTTCTACGAGCAGTACTTC	CASQRQFYEQYF	TRBV28	NA	few	TRBJ2-7
TGTGCCAGCCTTCTCGAGGGCCGTAATGCTTTCTTT	CASLLEGRNAFF	TRBV28	NA	few	TRBJ1-1
TGTGCCAGCAGCCAAGACGGGACAAGACAAGAGACCCAGTACTTC	CASSQDGTRQETQYF	TRBV14	NA	few	TRBJ2-5
TGCGCCAGCACCTTCCCTGGGGGGGGAGAGCAGTTCTTC	CASTFPGGGEQFF	TRBV5-1	TRBD2	few	TRBJ2-1
TGTGCTAGTGGTTTGAGCCCCTTTCCAACGCAGTATTTT	CASGLSPFPTQYF	TRBV12-5	NA	NA	TRBJ2-3
TGTGCCAGCAGTTTCACATCCGGTACCGCGGGGGGCTACACCTTC	CASSFTSGTAGGYTF	TRBV6-6	NA	NA	TRBJ1-2
TGTGCCAGCAGTGAATTCGGGACTAGCGGGAGGGTAGATACGCAGTATTTT	CASSEFGTSGRVDTQYF	TRBV25-1	TRBD2	few	TRBJ2-3
NA	CASSSSGLAGNEQFF	TRBV6-5	NA	NA	TRBJ2-1
TGTGCCTGGACCCTGGACAGAATATATGGCTACACCTTC	CAWTLDRIYGYTF	TRBV30	NA	few	TRBJ1-2
TGTGCCAGCAGCCAACGACCGGGGAGCACTGAAGCTTTCTTT	CASSQRPGSTEAFF	TRBV13	NA	few	TRBJ1-1
TGCGCCAGCAGCTTGACTAGCTCAGTTGGAAACATTCAGTACTTC	CASSLTSSVGNIQYF	TRBV5-1	NA	NA	TRBJ2-4
TGTGCCACCAGCAAAGGGAGACGGGCGAACACCGGGGAGCTGTTTTTT	CATSKGRRANTGELFF	TRBV15	NA	NA	TRBJ2-2
TGCGCCAGCAGCCAAGACAGGTCTGAGCAGTTCTTC	CASSQDRSEQFF	TRBV4-1	NA	NA	TRBJ2-1
TGTGCCAGCAGTTTAGTGCAGGGGGCGTCCTACAATGAGCAGTTCTTC	CASSLVQGASYNEQFF	TRBV28	TRBD1	NA	TRBJ2-1
TGTGCCAGCAGTCACCAGCCGGGACAGGGGGTGGCTAGCCAGAGTGGCGAGACCCAGTACTTC	CASSHQPGQGVASQSGETQYF	TRBV2	TRBD1	few	TRBJ2-5
TGTGCCAGCAGCTCCTACTCAGGGTCACTGGGGGAGCTGTTTTTT	CASSSYSGSLGELFF	TRBV11-2	NA	few	TRBJ2-2
TGCAGCGCGGTACAGGGTGAAGGAAACATTCAGTACTTC	CSAVQGEGNIQYF	TRBV29-1	NA	NA	TRBJ2-4
TGTGCCAGCGCATCCCGGGGGGCGTATGGCTACACCTTC	CASASRGAYGYTF	TRBV5-4	NA	few	TRBJ1-2
TGTGCCGCAGCTGACACGGTCTATGGCTACACCTTC	CAAADTVYGYTF	TRBV6-5	NA	few	TRBJ1-2
TGTGCCAGCAGTTACTCGAACGGGGTGGGGCAGTTCTTC	CASSYSNGVGQFF	TRBV6-6	NA	NA	TRBJ2-1
TGTGCCAGCAGCCCAGGATTATCTGGAAACACCATATATTTT	CASSPGLSGNTIYF	TRBV9	NA	NA	TRBJ1-3
TGTGCCAGCAGCTTGGGCGGCTTCTATGGCTACACCTTC	CASSLGGFYGYTF	TRBV5-4	NA	NA	TRBJ1-2
TGCAGCGCAAGCAGGGCATCCTTTGAAGCTTTCTTT	CSASRASFEAFF	TRBV29-1	NA	few	TRBJ1-1
TGCAGCGTTGAAAGACGACTTCAAGAGACCCAGTACTTC	CSVERRLQETQYF	TRBV29-1	NA	NA	TRBJ2-5
TGCAGCGTTGCGAGGCAGGGGACGAATGGAAACACCATATATTTT	CSVARQGTNGNTIYF	TRBV29-1	NA	NA	TRBJ1-3